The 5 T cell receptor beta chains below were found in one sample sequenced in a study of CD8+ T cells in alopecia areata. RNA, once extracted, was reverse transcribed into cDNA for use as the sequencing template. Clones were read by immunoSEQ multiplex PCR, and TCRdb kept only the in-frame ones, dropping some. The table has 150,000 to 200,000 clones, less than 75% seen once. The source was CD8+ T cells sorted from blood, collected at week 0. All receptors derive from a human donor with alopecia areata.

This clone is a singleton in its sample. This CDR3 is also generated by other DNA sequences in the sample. CDR3 region: CASSLSRGSNQPQHF. CDR3 DNA: TGTGCCAGCAGTTTATCTCGGGGATCCAATCAGCCCCAGCATTTT. The V and J genes are TRBV27 and TRBJ1-5; the D is unclear. This CDR3 contains 15 residues. V lost 0 bases and J lost 3, with 9 bases in between. Germline V gives CDR1 MNHEY, CDR2 SMNVEV (reference sequence).

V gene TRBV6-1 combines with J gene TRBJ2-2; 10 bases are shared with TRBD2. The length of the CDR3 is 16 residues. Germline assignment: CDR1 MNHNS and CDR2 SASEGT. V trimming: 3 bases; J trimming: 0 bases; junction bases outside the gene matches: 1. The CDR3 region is CASSDSGGPNTGELFF. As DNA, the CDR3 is TGTGCCAGCAGTGATAGCGGGGGGCCGAACACCGGGGAGCTGTTTTTT.

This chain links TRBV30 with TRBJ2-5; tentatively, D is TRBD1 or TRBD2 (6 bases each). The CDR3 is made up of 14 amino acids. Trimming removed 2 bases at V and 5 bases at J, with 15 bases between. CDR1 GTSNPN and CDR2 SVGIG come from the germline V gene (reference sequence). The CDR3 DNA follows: TGTGCCTGGAGTCTGGGGGCGGCGGGGGAGACCCAGTACTTC. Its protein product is CAWSLGAAGETQYF.

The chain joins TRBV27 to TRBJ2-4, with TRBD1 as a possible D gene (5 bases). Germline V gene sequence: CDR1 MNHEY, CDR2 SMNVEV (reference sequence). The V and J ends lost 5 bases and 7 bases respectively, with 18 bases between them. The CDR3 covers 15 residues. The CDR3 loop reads CASSAQPDNRNIQYF. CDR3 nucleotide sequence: TGTGCCAGCAGTGCCCAACCGGACAATAGGAACATTCAGTACTTC.

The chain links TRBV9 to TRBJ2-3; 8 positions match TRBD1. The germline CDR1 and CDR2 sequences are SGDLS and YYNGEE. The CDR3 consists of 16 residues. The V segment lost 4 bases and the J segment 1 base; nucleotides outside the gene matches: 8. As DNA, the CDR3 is TGTGCCAGCAGCTTGTATGCGGGACAGGGCACAGATACGCAGTATTTT. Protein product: CASSLYAGQGTDTQYF.